A selection of T cell receptor beta chains follows, all from one sample in a study of PD-L1 blockade in urothelial cancer. Clones were sequenced by immunoSEQ multiplex PCR, and TCRdb holds only the in-frame ones, with some missing. The sample yields 85,000 to 100,000 clones, roughly 90% seen once. The sequences come from PBMCs, collected around atezolizumab (anti-PD-L1) treatment. The receptors shown here come from a man aged 60 to 69 with urothelial cancer. Both conserved end residues are part of each CDR3. Fields, in order: V gene, CDR3 length, J gene, D gene, clone size, CDR3 DNA, CDR3 protein. A D gene is named only where the DNA matches it firmly. The size field is filled for only some rows; it gives once, few, many or a size class.

TRBV15	15	TRBJ1-2	TRBD1	.	TGTGCCACCAGCAAACCCGGGACAGCTAACTATGGCTACACCTTC	CATSKPGTANYGYTF
TRBV5-1	15	TRBJ2-1	TRBD1	.	TGCGCCAGCAGGTCCGGGACAGGAGCCTACAATGAGCAGTTCTTC	CASRSGTGAYNEQFF
TRBV5-6	15	TRBJ2-2	TRBD1	.	TGTGCCAGCAGCCCAGACAGGGGAAACACCGGGGAGCTGTTTTTT	CASSPDRGNTGELFF
TRBV4-2	16	TRBJ2-3	TRBD1	.	TGTGCCAGCAGCCAAGACGGGACAGGGCTTCCAGATACGCAGTATTTT	CASSQDGTGLPDTQYF
TRBV29-1	14	TRBJ2-5	.	.	TGCAGCGTTGAGGTTGGGGCCTCCCAAGAGACCCAGTACTTC	CSVEVGASQETQYF
TRBV27	15	TRBJ1-2	TRBD1	.	TGTGCCAGCAGTCCCAAGGGGACAGGGCCTTTGGGCTACACCTTC	CASSPKGTGPLGYTF
TRBV19	17	TRBJ1-1	TRBD1	.	TGTGCCAGTAGTATAATTCGGACAGGGGTTTTGAACACTGAAGCTTTCTTT	CASSIIRTGVLNTEAFF
TRBV11-2	14	TRBJ2-7	.	.	TGTGCCAGCAGCTTAGTTCAGGACTCCTACGAGCAGTACTTC	CASSLVQDSYEQYF
TRBV9	13	TRBJ2-1	.	.	TGTGCCAGCAGCGGTCAACTAGAAAATGAGCAGTTCTTC	CASSGQLENEQFF
TRBV5-4	16	TRBJ2-7	.	.	TGTGCCAGCAGCTTGGTCGGTGCGGTACCCTCCTACGAGCAGTACTTC	CASSLVGAVPSYEQYF
TRBV7-2	15	TRBJ2-5	.	.	TGTGCCAGCAGCCCAGCGGCCCCAGGGGTAGAGACCCAGTACTTC	CASSPAAPGVETQYF
TRBV7-8	16	TRBJ1-2	TRBD1	.	TGTGCCAGCAGCGGTTCAATGGACAGGGTGGGGAATGGCTACACCTTC	CASSGSMDRVGNGYTF
TRBV7-2	15	TRBJ1-1	.	.	TGTGCCAGCAGCCCATGGAGGGGCCGGGGCACTGAAGCTTTCTTT	CASSPWRGRGTEAFF
TRBV5-5	12	TRBJ1-2	.	few	TGTGCCAGCAGCCCATTTAACTATGGCTACACCTTC	CASSPFNYGYTF
TRBV5-1	12	TRBJ2-7	.	.	TGCGCCAGCAACAAGGACAGTAGCGAGCAGTACTTC	CASNKDSSEQYF
TRBV19	15	TRBJ1-6	.	.	TGTGCCAGTAGTATTGGGGGCCAAGTAGATTCACCCCTCCACTTT	CASSIGGQVDSPLHF
TRBV2	14	TRBJ2-3	TRBD2	.	TGTGCCAGCCTAGCGGGAGCGATAACAGATACGCAGTATTTT	CASLAGAITDTQYF
TRBV25-1	14	TRBJ2-3	.	once	TGTGCCAGCAGTGAAGGGGGGTTCGCAGATACGCAGTATTTT	CASSEGGFADTQYF
TRBV4-3	14	TRBJ2-5	TRBD1	.	TGCGCCAGCAGCCAAGGGACAGGGGTAGAGACCCAGTACTTC	CASSQGTGVETQYF
TRBV7-2	13	TRBJ2-2	.	.	TGTGCCAGCTCCCCTTTGACTCCCGGGGAGCTGTTTTTT	CASSPLTPGELFF
TRBV27	15	TRBJ1-4	.	.	TGTGCCAGCAAAACGAATCGGCGGGCTAATGAAAAACTGTTTTTT	CASKTNRRANEKLFF
TRBV7-2	15	TRBJ2-5	TRBD2	.	TGTGCCAGCAGCCGCCAGGCGGGAGGGGGAGAGACCCAGTACTTC	CASSRQAGGGETQYF
TRBV28	17	TRBJ2-1	TRBD2	.	TGTGCCAGCAGTAGGGGACTAGCGGGGGGAAAATACAATGAGCAGTTCTTC	CASSRGLAGGKYNEQFF
TRBV7-3	13	TRBJ2-5	.	.	TGTGCCAGCAGCGAGGGCTCCCAAGAGACCCAGTACTTC	CASSEGSQETQYF
TRBV4-1	14	TRBJ2-1	TRBD1	few	TGCGCCTCAAGACAGGGACAGGAATACAATGAGCAGTTCTTC	CASRQGQEYNEQFF